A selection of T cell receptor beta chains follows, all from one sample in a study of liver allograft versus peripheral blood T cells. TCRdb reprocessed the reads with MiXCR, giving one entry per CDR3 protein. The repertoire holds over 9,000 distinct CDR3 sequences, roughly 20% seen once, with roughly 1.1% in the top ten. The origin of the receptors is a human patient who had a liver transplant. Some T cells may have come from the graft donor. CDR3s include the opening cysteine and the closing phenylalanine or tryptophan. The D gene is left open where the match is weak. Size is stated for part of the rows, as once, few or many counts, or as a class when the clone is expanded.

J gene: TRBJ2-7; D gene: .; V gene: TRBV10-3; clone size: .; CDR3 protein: CAISAGRNSYEQYF; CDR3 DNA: TGTGCCATCAGTGCCGGACGGAATTCCTACGAGCAGTACTTC
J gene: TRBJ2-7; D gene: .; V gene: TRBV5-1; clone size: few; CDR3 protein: CASSLSTETYEQYF; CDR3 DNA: TGCGCCAGCAGCTTGAGTACAGAAACCTACGAGCAGTACTTC
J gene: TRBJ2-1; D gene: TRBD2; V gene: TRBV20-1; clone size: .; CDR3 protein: CSARASGGRGDEQFF; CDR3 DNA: TGCAGTGCTAGAGCCAGCGGGGGTCGAGGAGATGAGCAGTTCTTC
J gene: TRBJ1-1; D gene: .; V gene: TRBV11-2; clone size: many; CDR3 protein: CASRGTGNTEAFF; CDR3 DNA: TGTGCCAGCAGGGGAACAGGGAACACTGAAGCTTTCTTT
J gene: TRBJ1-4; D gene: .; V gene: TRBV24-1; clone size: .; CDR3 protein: CATSEPRRKGEKLFF; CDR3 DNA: TGTGCCACCAGTGAACCTAGGAGGAAGGGTGAAAAACTGTTTTTT
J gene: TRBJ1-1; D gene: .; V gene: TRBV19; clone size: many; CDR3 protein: CASHENTEAFF; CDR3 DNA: TGTGCCAGCCATGAGAACACTGAAGCTTTCTTT
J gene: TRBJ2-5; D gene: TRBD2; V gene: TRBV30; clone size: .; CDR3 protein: CAWSADMGGRETQYF; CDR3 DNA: TGTGCCTGGAGTGCAGATATGGGGGGGAGAGAGACCCAGTACTTC
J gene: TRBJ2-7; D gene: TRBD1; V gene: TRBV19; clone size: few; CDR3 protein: CASSIRTGGYEQYF; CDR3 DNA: TGTGCCAGTAGTATTCGGACAGGGGGGTACGAGCAGTACTTC
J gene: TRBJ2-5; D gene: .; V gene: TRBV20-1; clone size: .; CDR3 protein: CSAPGQGLQETQYF; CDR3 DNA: TGCAGTGCTCCCGGACAGGGACTACAAGAGACCCAGTACTTC
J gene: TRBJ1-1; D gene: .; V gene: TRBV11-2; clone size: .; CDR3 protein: CASSTKRLEAFF; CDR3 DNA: TGTGCCAGCAGCACAAAGAGGTTAGAAGCTTTCTTT
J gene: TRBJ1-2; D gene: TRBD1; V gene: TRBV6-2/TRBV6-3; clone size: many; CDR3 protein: CASSLEGANYGYTF; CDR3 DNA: TGTGCCAGCAGTTTAGAGGGGGCAAACTATGGCTACACCTTC
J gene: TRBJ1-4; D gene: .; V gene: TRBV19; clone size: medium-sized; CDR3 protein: CASSNQGTGDEKLFF; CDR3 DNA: TGTGCCAGTAGTAACCAGGGCACCGGCGACGAAAAACTGTTTTTT
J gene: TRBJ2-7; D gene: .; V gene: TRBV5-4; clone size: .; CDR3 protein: CASSLVGYDHEQYF; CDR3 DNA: TGTGCCAGCAGCTTGGTGGGCTACGACCACGAGCAGTACTTC
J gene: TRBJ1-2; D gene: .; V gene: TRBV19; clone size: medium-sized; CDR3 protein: CASSTGDTTYGYTF; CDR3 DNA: TGTGCCAGTAGTACGGGGGACACAACCTATGGCTACACCTTC
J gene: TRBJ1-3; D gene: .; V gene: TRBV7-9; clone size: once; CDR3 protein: CASSSGPQSSGNTIYF; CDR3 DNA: TGTGCCAGCAGTTCCGGGCCCCAGAGCTCTGGAAACACCATATATTTT
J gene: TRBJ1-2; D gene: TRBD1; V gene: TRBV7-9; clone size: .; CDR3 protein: CGSDRDGINGYTF; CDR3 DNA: TGTGGCTCGGACAGGGACGGAATCAATGGCTACACCTTC
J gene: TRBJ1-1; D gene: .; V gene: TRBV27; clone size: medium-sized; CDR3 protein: CASSLVRGRAEAFF; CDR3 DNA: TGTGCCAGCAGTTTAGTCAGGGGTCGCGCTGAAGCTTTCTTT
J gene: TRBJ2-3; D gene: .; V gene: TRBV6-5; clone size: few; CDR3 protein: CASSFGPGGLTDTQYF; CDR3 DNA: TGTGCCAGCAGCTTCGGACCCGGGGGACTCACAGATACGCAGTATTTT
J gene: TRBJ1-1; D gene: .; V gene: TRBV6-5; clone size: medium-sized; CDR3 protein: CATTEGVRTEAFF; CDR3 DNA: TGTGCCACCACTGAGGGGGTAAGGACTGAAGCTTTCTTT
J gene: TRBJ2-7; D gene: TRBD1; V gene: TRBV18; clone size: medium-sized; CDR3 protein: CASSPGQATYEQYF; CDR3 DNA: TGTGCCAGCTCGCCGGGACAGGCTACCTACGAGCAGTACTTC
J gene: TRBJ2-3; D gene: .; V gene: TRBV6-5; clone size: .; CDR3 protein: CASSEPNTQYF; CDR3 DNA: TGTGCCAGCAGTGAACCCAATACGCAGTATTTT
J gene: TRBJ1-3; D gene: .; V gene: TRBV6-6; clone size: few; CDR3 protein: CASSYSFNPGSSGNTIYF; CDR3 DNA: TGTGCCAGCAGTTACTCATTTAACCCAGGGAGCTCTGGAAACACCATATATTTT
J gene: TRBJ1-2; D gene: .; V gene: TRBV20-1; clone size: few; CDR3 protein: CSARGSGDIYGYTF; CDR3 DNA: TGCAGTGCTAGGGGCTCAGGGGATATCTATGGCTACACCTTC
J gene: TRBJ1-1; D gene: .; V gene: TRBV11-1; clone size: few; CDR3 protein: CASSLQGSLNTEAFF; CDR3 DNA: TGTGCCAGCAGCTTACAGGGGTCTTTGAACACTGAAGCTTTCTTT
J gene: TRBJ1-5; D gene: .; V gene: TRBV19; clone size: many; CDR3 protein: CASNRMRNQPQHF; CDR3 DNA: TGTGCCAGTAATAGGATGCGGAATCAGCCCCAGCATTTT
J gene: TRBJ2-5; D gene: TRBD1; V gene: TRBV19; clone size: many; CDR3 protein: CASASGTGGGETQYF; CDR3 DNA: TGTGCCAGTGCATCTGGGACAGGGGGGGGGGAGACCCAGTACTTC
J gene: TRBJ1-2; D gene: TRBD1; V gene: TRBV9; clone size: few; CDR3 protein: CASSVAEDGGQGDGYTF; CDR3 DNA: TGTGCCAGCAGCGTAGCCGAAGATGGAGGACAGGGGGATGGCTACACCTTC
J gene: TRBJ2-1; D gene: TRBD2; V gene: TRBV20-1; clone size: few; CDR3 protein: CSARAGQRGNEQFF; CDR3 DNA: TGCAGTGCTAGAGCGGGCCAGCGGGGAAATGAGCAGTTCTTC
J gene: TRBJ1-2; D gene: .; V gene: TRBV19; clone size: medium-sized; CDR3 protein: CASSAYRANYGYTF; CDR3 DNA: TGTGCCAGTAGCGCGTACAGAGCTAACTATGGCTACACCTTC
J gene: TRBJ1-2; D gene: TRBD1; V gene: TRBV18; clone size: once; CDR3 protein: CASSGTGEDGYIF; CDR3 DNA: TGTGCCAGCTCCGGGACAGGGGAGGATGGCTACATCTTC
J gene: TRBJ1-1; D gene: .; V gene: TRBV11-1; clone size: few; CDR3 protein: CASSLRRGLMNTEAFF; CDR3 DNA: TGTGCCAGCAGCTTACGCCGGGGACTTATGAACACTGAAGCTTTCTTT
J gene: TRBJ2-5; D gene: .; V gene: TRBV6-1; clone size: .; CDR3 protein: CASSGGKETQYF; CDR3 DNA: TGTGCCAGCAGCGGAGGGAAAGAGACCCAGTACTTC
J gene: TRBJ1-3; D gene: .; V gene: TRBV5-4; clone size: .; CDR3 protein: CASGSSRGSGNTIYF; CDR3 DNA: TGTGCCAGCGGAAGTTCGAGGGGCTCTGGAAACACCATATATTTT
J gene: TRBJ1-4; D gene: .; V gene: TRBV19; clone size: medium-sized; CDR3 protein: CASSSAELTSEKLFF; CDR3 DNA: TGTGCCAGTAGTTCCGCGGAGTTAACTAGTGAAAAACTGTTTTTT
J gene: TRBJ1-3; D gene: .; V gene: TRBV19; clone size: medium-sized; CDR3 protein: CASSMRGPDSGNTIYF; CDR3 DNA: TGTGCCAGTAGTATGAGAGGGCCCGACTCTGGAAACACCATATATTTT
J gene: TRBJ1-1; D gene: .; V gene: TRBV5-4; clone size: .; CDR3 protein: CASSLKQGRTEAFF; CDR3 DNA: TGTGCCAGCAGCTTGAAACAGGGTCGGACTGAAGCTTTCTTT
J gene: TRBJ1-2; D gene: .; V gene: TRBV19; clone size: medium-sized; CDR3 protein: CASLPAGANYGYTF; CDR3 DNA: TGTGCCAGTCTCCCAGCAGGTGCTAACTATGGCTACACCTTC
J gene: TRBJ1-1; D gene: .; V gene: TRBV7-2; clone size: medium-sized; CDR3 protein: CASSFFKLNTEAFF; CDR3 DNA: TGTGCCAGCAGCTTTTTTAAATTGAACACTGAAGCTTTCTTT
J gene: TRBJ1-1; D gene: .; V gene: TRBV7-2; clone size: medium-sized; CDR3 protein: CASTPTLNPTEAFF; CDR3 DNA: TGTGCCAGCACCCCTACCCTGAATCCCACCGAAGCTTTCTTT
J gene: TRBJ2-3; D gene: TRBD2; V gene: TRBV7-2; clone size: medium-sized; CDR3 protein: CASSLRWTSGGDTQYF; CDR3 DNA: TGTGCCAGCAGCTTAAGGTGGACTAGCGGGGGGGATACGCAGTATTTT
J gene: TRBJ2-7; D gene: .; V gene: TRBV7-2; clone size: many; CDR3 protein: CASTLSWGNEQYF; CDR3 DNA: TGTGCCAGCACCCTCTCCTGGGGGAACGAGCAGTACTTC
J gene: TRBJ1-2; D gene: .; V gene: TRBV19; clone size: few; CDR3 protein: CASSIPGNYGYTF; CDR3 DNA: TGTGCCAGTAGTATCCCGGGGAACTATGGCTACACCTTC
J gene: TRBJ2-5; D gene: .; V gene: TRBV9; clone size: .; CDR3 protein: CASSVGQAGETQYF; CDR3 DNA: TGTGCCAGCAGCGTAGGTCAAGCGGGCGAGACCCAGTACTTC
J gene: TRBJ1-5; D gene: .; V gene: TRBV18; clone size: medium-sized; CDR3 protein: CASSSDSNQPQHF; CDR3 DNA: TGTGCCAGCTCCTCCGATAGCAATCAGCCCCAGCATTTT
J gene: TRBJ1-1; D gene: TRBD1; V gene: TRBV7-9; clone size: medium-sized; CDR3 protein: CASSAPGQLNTEAFF; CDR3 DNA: TGTGCCAGCAGCGCACCGGGACAGCTGAACACTGAAGCTTTCTTT
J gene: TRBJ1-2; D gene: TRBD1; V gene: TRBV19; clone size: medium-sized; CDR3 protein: CASSRGTVGYTF; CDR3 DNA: TGTGCCAGTAGTAGGGGGACAGTGGGCTACACCTTC
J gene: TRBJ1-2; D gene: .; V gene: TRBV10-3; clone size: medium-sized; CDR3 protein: CAISVQRGAGTF; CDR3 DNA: TGTGCCATCAGCGTGCAGCGGGGGGCAGGGACCTTC
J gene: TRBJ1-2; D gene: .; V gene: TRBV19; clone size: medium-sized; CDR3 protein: CASSIAQLPPYGYTF; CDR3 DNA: TGTGCCAGTAGTATCGCACAGCTCCCCCCTTATGGCTACACCTTC
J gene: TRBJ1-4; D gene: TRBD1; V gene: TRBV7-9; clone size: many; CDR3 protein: CASSLTGQGAFNEKLFF; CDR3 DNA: TGTGCCAGCAGCCTCACCGGACAGGGGGCTTTCAATGAAAAACTGTTTTTT
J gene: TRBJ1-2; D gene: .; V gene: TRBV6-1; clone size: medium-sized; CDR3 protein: CASSENYGYTF; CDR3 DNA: TGTGCCAGCAGTGAGAACTATGGCTACACCTTC
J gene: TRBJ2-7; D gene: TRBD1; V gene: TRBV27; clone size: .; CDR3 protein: CASSWDRVSEQYF; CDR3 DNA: TGTGCCAGCAGCTGGGACAGGGTCTCCGAGCAGTACTTC
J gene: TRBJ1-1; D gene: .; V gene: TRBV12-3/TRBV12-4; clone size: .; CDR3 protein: CASSGAFWNTEAFF; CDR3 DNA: TGTGCCAGCAGTGGTGCTTTCTGGAACACTGAAGCTTTCTTT
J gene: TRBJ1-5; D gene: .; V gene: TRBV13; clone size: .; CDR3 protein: CASSSRGGNQPQHF; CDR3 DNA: TGTGCCAGCAGCTCAAGGGGCGGCAATCAGCCCCAGCATTTT
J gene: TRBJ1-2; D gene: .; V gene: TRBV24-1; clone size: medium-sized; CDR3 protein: CATPGRHNYGYTF; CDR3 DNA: TGTGCCACCCCGGGGAGGCATAACTATGGCTACACCTTC
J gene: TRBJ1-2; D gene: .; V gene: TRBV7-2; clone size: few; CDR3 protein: CASSLDLGRYTF; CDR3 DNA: TGTGCCAGCAGCTTAGACCTCGGCCGCTACACCTTC